This T cell receptor beta chain came from a study of vaccination effects on CD4 cells after COVID-19. Study in general: Cultures used roughly 2.2 million PBMC per well, 9.5 to 10 IU/ml IL-2 and around 9.7 ug/ml peptides.

Researchers isolated CD4+ T cells once approximately 10 days of culture had elapsed. According to the study, vaccine recipients showed no prior SARS-CoV-2 infection and negative nucleocapsid antibodies. Each culture had half its medium swapped for IL-2 medium on days 3 and 7. For this clone: Its antigen is still unknown.

The CDR3 runs to 16 residues. The germline gives CDR1 LGHNT, CDR2 FRNRAP. Trimming removed 4 bases at V and 4 bases at J, with 18 bases between. This table comes from immunoSEQ multiplex PCR, and its TCRdb copy is limited to in-frame clones, with some not included. The sample comprises about 35,000 clones, 65% to 70% of which are singletons, and 3.5% to 4.5% rests with the top ten. The gene calls are TRBV12-5 and TRBJ2-3, with TRBD2 as a possible D gene (5 bases). This specimen was CD4+ T cells from PBMCs cultured without peptide, taken before COVID-19 vaccination. The receptor comes from a human donor who received a COVID-19 vaccine. The DNA for the CDR3 is TGTGCTAGTGGTTGTACAGAGCGGAAGGTGGCAGATACGCAGTATTTT. It is translated as CASGCTERKVADTQYF.